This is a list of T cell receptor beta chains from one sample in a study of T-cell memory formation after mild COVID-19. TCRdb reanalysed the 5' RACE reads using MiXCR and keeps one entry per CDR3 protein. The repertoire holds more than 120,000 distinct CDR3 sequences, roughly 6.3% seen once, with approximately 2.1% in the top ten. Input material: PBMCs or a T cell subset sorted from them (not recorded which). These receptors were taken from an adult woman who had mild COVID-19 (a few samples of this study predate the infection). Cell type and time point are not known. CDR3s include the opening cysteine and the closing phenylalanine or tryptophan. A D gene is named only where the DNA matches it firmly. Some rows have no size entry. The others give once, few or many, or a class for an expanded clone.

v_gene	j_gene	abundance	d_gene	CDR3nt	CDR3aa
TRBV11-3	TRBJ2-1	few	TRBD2	TGTGCCAGCAGCCCTGCGGGAGGGTACAATGAGCAGTTCTTC	CASSPAGGYNEQFF
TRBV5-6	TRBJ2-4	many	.	TGTGCCAGCAGCTTTTATGACCTCTCGACGGACATTCAGTACTTC	CASSFYDLSTDIQYF
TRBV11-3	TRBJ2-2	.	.	TGTGCCAGCAGCTTAGGTCTGTCGAGGCTAGGGACCACCGGGGAGCTGTTTTTT	CASSLGLSRLGTTGELFF
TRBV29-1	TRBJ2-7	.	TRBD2	TGCAGCGCCAGACTAGCGGGAGGGCCGGGGGAGCAGTACTTC	CSARLAGGPGEQYF
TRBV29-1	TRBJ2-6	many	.	TGCAGCGTACAGGTGCCTGGGGCCAACGTCCTGACTTTC	CSVQVPGANVLTF
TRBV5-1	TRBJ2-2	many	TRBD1	TGCGCCAGCAGCGGGACAGGGAACACCGGGGAGCTGTTTTTT	CASSGTGNTGELFF
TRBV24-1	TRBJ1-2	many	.	TGTGCCACCAGTGCTGGGACTAACTATGGCTACACCTTC	CATSAGTNYGYTF
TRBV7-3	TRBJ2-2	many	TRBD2	TGTGCCAGCAGGACGGGGACTAGCGAAACCGGGGAGCTGTTTTTT	CASRTGTSETGELFF
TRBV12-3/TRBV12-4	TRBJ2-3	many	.	TGTGCCAGCAGTAACCCAGGGTCCGATACGCAGTATTTT	CASSNPGSDTQYF
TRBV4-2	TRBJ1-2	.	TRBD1	TGTGCCAGCAGCCAGAGGACAGGGCAGGGTGGCTACACCTTC	CASSQRTGQGGYTF
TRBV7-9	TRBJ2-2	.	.	TGTGCCAGCAGCTTTGGTCTCGGATGGAACACCGGGGAGCTGTTTTTT	CASSFGLGWNTGELFF
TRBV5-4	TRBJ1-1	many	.	TGTGCCAGCAGCTCCGCAGCGGTCGGAGCTTTCTTT	CASSSAAVGAFF
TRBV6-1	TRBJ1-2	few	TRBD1	TGTGCCAGCAGTGAAGGGACAGGGACCTACACCTTC	CASSEGTGTYTF
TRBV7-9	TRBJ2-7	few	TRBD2	TGTGCCAGCAGCTTAGCCGGGGGGTTGGCGCCGCAGTACTTC	CASSLAGGLAPQYF
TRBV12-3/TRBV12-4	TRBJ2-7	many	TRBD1	TGTGCCAGCAGTTTTCGGGACAGTGGGTCCTACGAGCAGTACTTC	CASSFRDSGSYEQYF
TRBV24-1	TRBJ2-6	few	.	TGTGCCACCAGTGATCCACGTGCAGCTACTGGGGCCAACGTCCTGACTTTC	CATSDPRAATGANVLTF
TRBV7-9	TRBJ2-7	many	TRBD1	TGTGCCAGCAGCTTAGGGACAGGAGGCTCCTACGAGCAGTACTTC	CASSLGTGGSYEQYF
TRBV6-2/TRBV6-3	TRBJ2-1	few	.	TGTGCCAGCAGTCTCGGACTACCTGAGCAGTTCTTC	CASSLGLPEQFF
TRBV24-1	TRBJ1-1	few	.	TGTGCCACCAGTGGGCCAGTACCCACTGAAGCTTTCTTT	CATSGPVPTEAFF
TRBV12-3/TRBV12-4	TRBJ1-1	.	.	TGTGCCAGCAGTTGGGGGCCGGGGGCTATGAACACTGAAGCTTTCTTT	CASSWGPGAMNTEAFF
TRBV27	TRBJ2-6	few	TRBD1	TGTGCCAGCAGCTTTGGGGACAGGGCTGGGGCCAACGTCCTGACTTTC	CASSFGDRAGANVLTF
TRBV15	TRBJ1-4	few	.	TGTGCCACCAGCAGAGATAGGCGACAGAGTAATGAAAAACTGTTTTTT	CATSRDRRQSNEKLFF
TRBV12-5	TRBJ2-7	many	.	TGTGCTAGTGGTTTGGTGTTACGGGACACTTACGAGCAGTACTTC	CASGLVLRDTYEQYF
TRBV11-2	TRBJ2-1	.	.	TGTGCCAGCAGCTTACCCGGACAGAGCTCCTACAATGAGCAGTTCTTC	CASSLPGQSSYNEQFF
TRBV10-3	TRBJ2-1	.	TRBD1	TGTGCCGCAGGTTCGGGGGACAGGGGGAGGAATGAGCAGTTCTTC	CAAGSGDRGRNEQFF
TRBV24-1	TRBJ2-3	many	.	TGTGCCACCAGTGATTTGAAGTTTGCAGGGGTAGATACGCAGTATTTT	CATSDLKFAGVDTQYF
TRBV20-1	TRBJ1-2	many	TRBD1	TGCAGTGCGCAGGGACAGGGAATCTCCTATGGCTACACCTTC	CSAQGQGISYGYTF
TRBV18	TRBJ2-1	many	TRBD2	TGTGCCAGCTCCCGTCGTGATAGCGGGAGTTTCTATGAGCAGTTCTTC	CASSRRDSGSFYEQFF
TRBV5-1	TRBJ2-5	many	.	TGCGCCAGCAGCTTGGTACCGGGACAAGAGACCCAGTACTTC	CASSLVPGQETQYF
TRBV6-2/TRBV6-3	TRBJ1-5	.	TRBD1	TGTGCCAGCAGTCCACTTCGGGGACAGGGAATTGGCTCGGTTCAGCCCCAGCATTTT	CASSPLRGQGIGSVQPQHF
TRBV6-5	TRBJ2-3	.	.	TGTGCCAGCAGGATAGAGCGGTACACAGATACGCAGTATTTT	CASRIERYTDTQYF
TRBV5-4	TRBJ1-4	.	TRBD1	TGTGCCAGCAGCTACACCGGGACAGGGAATGAAAAACTGTTTTTT	CASSYTGTGNEKLFF
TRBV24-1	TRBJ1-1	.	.	TGTGCCACCAGTGGGGGGGCCACTGAAGCTTTCTTT	CATSGGATEAFF
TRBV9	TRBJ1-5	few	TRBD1	TGTGCCAACCGGGACAGTGCTTTTCAGCCCCAGCATTTT	CANRDSAFQPQHF